This T cell receptor (beta chain) emerged from a study of blood T cell repertoires in COVID-19 (dated by TCRdb to the early 2020s). Notes on the research overall: The collaborator samples originated in the United States, Italy and Spain and spanned the acute and convalescent phases of COVID-19. Where available, HLA class I and class II types were obtained from metadata supplied by the sample provider rather than from assay-based typing. The dataset comprised deeply sampled blood TCRbeta repertoires from subjects exposed to, actively infected with, or recovered from COVID-19. The samples were drawn from the first 160 participants of the ongoing ImmuneRACE study and from 950 to 1,500 subjects provided by 6 global collaborators. The sample metadata nearly always contained a de-identified subject ID, COVID-19 status, age in years and sex. The repertoires were made available in a free public database intended to serve as a resource for research on the immune response to SARS-CoV-2. The prospective study material was composed of cDNA or gDNA derived from T cells, B-cell-depleted T cells, or PBMCs.

As regards this clone: The specificity of this receptor is unknown. One base away there is no much larger clone; base qualities are not given.

V and J lose 7 bases and 8 bases, and a span of 14 bases separates them. Spanning cysteine to phenylalanine, the CDR3 consists of 13 amino acids. Only the CDR3 portion is preserved as DNA: 39 bases, with reading frame beginning at the first base. According to the germline V gene (reference sequence), CDR1 reads LNHNV and CDR2 reads YYDKDF. General conclusions and limits of the study: The amount of clinical and demographic metadata varied by source and participant and was provided uncurated.

Collaborating institutions collected whole blood in K2EDTA tubes following their own protocols. Collaborator samples were shipped for TCRbeta analysis as frozen whole blood, isolated PBMCs, or DNA extracted from either sample type. TCRbeta CDR3 regions were amplified from genomic DNA using the immunoSEQ Assay, a bias-controlled multiplex PCR. As for how the authors treated the data: Nucleated cell counts per sample were estimated from amplification of reference gene primers within the assay. To quantify the absolute abundance of each unique TCRbeta CDR3 rearrangement, sequence reads were collapsed and filtered. For each sample, productive Simpson clonality was calculated as the square root of Simpson's diversity index over productive rearrangements. The source is immuneACCESS, and TCRdb retained only in-frame sequences with V and J called. Part of the clones is not carried over; for the studies checked, unresolved V genes explain less than half of this, and the remainder is unexplained. The V and J calls and the clone size are those of that table, but D and trimming were determined from the DNA. This sample is represented by more than 60,000 clones; approximately 89% of them were singletons. Of the sample, 5.5% to 6% falls within the top ten clones.

Rearrangement joined TRBV15 to TRBJ2-2; TRBD2 is possibly the D segment (7 matching bases). The sequence was collected from a human donor in a cohort sampled during active COVID-19. Sequencing used peripheral blood. The CDR3 has the sequence CATNYGGPGELFF. In nucleotide form, the sequence is TGTGCCACCAACTACGGGGGGCCTGGGGAGCTGTTTTTT.